Below are 20 T cell receptor beta chains sequenced from a single sample in a study of response to subunit inactivated influenza vaccine. Using its own MiXCR run on the RT-PCR reads, TCRdb lists one record per CDR3 protein. The table has just over 300,000 distinct CDR3 sequences, 20% to 25% seen once. The sequences come from PBMCs from blood, collected about 20 months after vaccination. Source of these receptors: a man between 50 and 75 years old who received an inactivated influenza vaccine.

This clonotype was observed a handful of times. The J gene is TRBJ2-5, the V gene TRBV24-1; TRBD1 matches at 12 bases. CDR1 and CDR2 (germline): KGHDR, SFDVKD. The CDR3 consists of 16 residues. V shed 4 bases, J shed 4 bases, and the junction held 6 bases outside the gene matches. CDR3 coding DNA: TGTGCCACCAGTGACCCGGGACAGGGGGCTGGAGAGACCCAGTACTTC. It specifies CATSDPGQGAGETQYF.

In this sample, this clonotype turned up a few times. The chain carries TRBV6-1 and TRBJ2-2, with 12 bases that match TRBD2. The CDR3 length is 15 residues. The V gene's germline CDR1 is MNHNS and CDR2 SASEGT. Trimming took 7 bases from V and 5 from J; bases not matched to a gene: 5. The CDR3 here is CASTSGRAWTGELFF. The CDR3 DNA follows: TGTGCCAGCACTAGCGGGAGGGCCTGGACCGGGGAGCTGTTTTTT.

The chain uses TRBV27 and TRBJ2-3; 7 nucleotides match TRBD1. Per the germline V gene, CDR1 is MNHEY and CDR2 is SMNVEV (reference sequence). The CDR3 covers 16 residues. V gave up 5 bases and J gave up 0 bases; unmatched junction bases: 8. CDR3 amino acids: CASSPEQGSSTDTQYF. CDR3 DNA: TGTGCCAGCAGTCCCGAACAGGGGTCTAGCACAGATACGCAGTATTTT.

This clonotype was observed a few times. The rearrangement uses TRBV20-1 and TRBJ1-4; D is unresolved. This CDR3 contains 13 residues. Germline-derived CDR1 and CDR2 are DFQATT and SNEGSKA (reference sequence). Trimming stripped 2 bases from V and 7 bases from J, with 11 bases between. CDR3 coding DNA: TGCAGTGCTAGACAACCGGGGTTTGAAAAACTGTTTTTT. Translating it yields CSARQPGFEKLFF.

The chain employs TRBV18 and TRBJ1-4, with TRBD1 identical over 7 bases. This CDR3 comprises 15 residues. Germline lookup yields CDR1 KGHSH and CDR2 LQKENI. V trimming: 4 bases; J trimming: 5 bases; junction bases outside the gene matches: 7. The CDR3 region has the DNA TGTGCCAGCTCACTTGGGGACAGTAAGAATGAAAAACTGTTTTTT. The encoded protein is CASSLGDSKNEKLFF. The full variable domain, in which reference TRBV18 and TRBJ1-4 provide the parts outside the CDR3, is NAGVMQNPRHLVRRRGQEARLRCSPMKGHSHVYWYRQLPEEGLKFMVYLQKENIIDESGMPKERFSAEFPKEGPSILRIQQVVRGDSAAYFCASSLGDSKNEKLFFGSGTQLSVL.

This chain joins TRBV14 and TRBJ1-6; no definite D call. The germline CDR1 and CDR2 sequences are SGHDN and FVKESK. Trimming removed 4 bases from V and 7 bases from J, with 8 bases in between. CDR3 length equals 13 residues. For the CDR3, the DNA is TGTGCCAGCAGCCTCCACGGAAATTCACCCCTCCACTTT. Translated, it gives CASSLHGNSPLHF.

In its sample, this clonotype was seen a few times. A read error may explain this, as a much larger clone is one base away. The CDR3 sequence: CASSQENGYGYTF. For the CDR3, the DNA is TGTGCCAGCAGCCAAGAGAACGGCTATGGCTACACCTTC. The V gene is TRBV4-2, the J gene TRBJ1-2; D is undetermined. This CDR3 region has 13 residues. Trimming shortened V by 0 bases and J by 4 bases, and 6 bases separated the two germline ends. Germline V CDR1 and CDR2: LGHNA, YNFKEQ.

This clonotype has only a few counts. The chain uses TRBV12-3 or TRBV12-4 and TRBJ2-1; TRBD1 might be the D (6 bases). The length of the CDR3 is 11 residues. Trimming cost V 8 bases and J 9 bases, with 11 bases left between them. CDR3 loop: CASGTRGEQFF. The CDR3, as DNA: TGTGCCAGCGGGACCAGGGGTGAGCAGTTCTTC.

This clonotype has only a few counts. The CDR3, as DNA: TGCAGTGCATATACGGACAGATACTACGAGCAGTACTTC. Its protein is CSAYTDRYYEQYF. The gene calls are TRBV20-1 and TRBJ2-7; maybe TRBD1 (6 bases). Trimming removed 6 bases at V and 3 bases at J, with 15 bases between. The CDR3 has 13 amino acids. CDR1 and CDR2 from the germline V gene are DFQATT and SNEGSKA (reference sequence).

This clonotype was recorded a few times. The chain links TRBV30 to TRBJ1-2; a weak D match, TRBD1 (6 bases). V was pared by 0 bases and J by 13 bases, with 15 bases between. CDR3 length: 12 residues. Germline-derived CDR1 and CDR2 are GTSNPN and SVGIG (reference sequence). Written as DNA, the CDR3 is TGTGCCTGGAGTGTATGGTCCCAGGGGAGCACCTTC. It is translated as CAWSVWSQGSTF.

This clonotype has only a few counts. The CDR3 loop is CATVRTSQGRDTQYF. The CDR3 nucleotides are TGTGCCACCGTAAGGACGTCGCAGGGGAGAGATACGCAGTATTTT. This chain connects TRBV10-3 to TRBJ2-3, with a possible D match to TRBD1 (6 bases). Looked up from germline, CDR1 is ENHRY and CDR2 is SYGVKD. The CDR3 is 15 residues long. V was shortened by 10 bases and J by 5 bases, with 22 bases between the two germline ends.

The CDR3, as DNA: TGTGCCAGCAGCTTAGGGGTTGGCCAAGAGACCCAGTACTTC. Its protein product is CASSLGVGQETQYF. This chain links TRBV7-2 with TRBJ2-5, with D uncertain. The V and J ends lost 1 base and 1 base respectively, with 7 bases between them. CDR3 length: 14 amino acids. Germline CDR1 and CDR2: SGHTA and FQGNSA.

This clonotype was seen at least ten times. This chain links TRBV12-3 or TRBV12-4 with TRBJ1-2; D uncertain. V was cut by 4 bases and J by 5 bases, with 5 bases left in between. The CDR3 runs 11 residues. For the CDR3, the DNA is TGTGCCAGCAGTTCTGGGTATGGCTACACCTTC. Translating it yields CASSSGYGYTF.

The chain employs TRBV15 and TRBJ1-2; unclear D gene. The germline V gene encodes CDR1 LNHNV and CDR2 YYDKDF (reference sequence). V was shortened by 1 base and J by 2 bases, with 8 bases between the two germline ends. The CDR3 has 14 residues. CDR3: CATSRVGGNYGYTF. The CDR3, as DNA: TGTGCCACCAGCAGAGTGGGCGGAAACTATGGCTACACCTTC.

This clonotype was seen just once. The J gene is TRBJ2-3, the V gene TRBV7-2, with D possibly matching TRBD2 (6 bases). Trimming left V 5 bases short and J 5 bases short, with 17 bases between. CDR1 is SGHTA and CDR2 is FQGNSA in the germline V gene. The CDR3 has 15 residues. DNA of the CDR3: TGTGCCAGCAGCCCGGAGCCGGGAGAGGGAGATACGCAGTATTTT. This encodes CASSPEPGEGDTQYF.

This clonotype was seen only a few times. The CDR3 region has the DNA TGCGCCAGCAGCTCGACCAATACATACAATGAGCAGTTCTTC. Translated: CASSSTNTYNEQFF. The rearrangement joins TRBV5-1 to TRBJ2-1; no clear D. CDR1 is SGHRS and CDR2 is YFSETQ in the germline V gene. The CDR3 is made up of 14 amino acids. V lost 3 bases to trimming and J lost 4 bases, with 11 bases between them.

The table lists this clonotype with a few counts. The chain recombines TRBV7-9 with TRBJ2-5; 7 bases match TRBD1. V shed 1 base, J shed 1 base, and the junction held 9 bases outside the gene matches. CDR1 and CDR2 from the germline V gene are SEHNR and FQNEAQ (reference sequence). The CDR3 runs to 17 residues. The CDR3 DNA reads as TGTGCCAGCAGCTTAGGATACCGGGACAGATCCCAAGAGACCCAGTACTTC. This codes for CASSLGYRDRSQETQYF.

This clonotype came up a few times. The chain employs TRBV9 and TRBJ2-2; 9 bases align to TRBD1. CDR1 and CDR2 (germline): SGDLS, YYNGEE. There are 16 residues in the CDR3. The V gene end was trimmed by 4 bases and the J gene end by 2 bases; junction bases not matched to a gene: 6. CDR3 sequence (DNA): TGTGCCAGCAGCTCCGGGACAGGGATCAACACCGGGGAGCTGTTTTTT. Protein sequence: CASSSGTGINTGELFF.

This clonotype was picked up many times. The V call is TRBV29-1, the J call TRBJ1-1; D not resolved. CDR3 length equals 9 residues. V was trimmed by 3 bases and J by 8 bases, leaving 4 bases between them. Looked up from germline, CDR1 is SQVTM and CDR2 is ANQGSEA. In DNA, the CDR3 is TGCAGCGTTGAGCGGGAAGCTTTCTTT. Residues: CSVEREAFF.

This clonotype has just a few counts. The V and J genes are TRBV4-2 and TRBJ1-1; D uncertain. CDR3 length: 14 amino acids. CDR1 LGHNA and CDR2 YNFKEQ come from the germline V gene. V gave up 0 bases and J gave up 4 bases, with 9 bases separating them. DNA of the CDR3: TGTGCCAGCAGCCAAGAAAAGGGTACCACTGAAGCTTTCTTT. Translating gives CASSQEKGTTEAFF.